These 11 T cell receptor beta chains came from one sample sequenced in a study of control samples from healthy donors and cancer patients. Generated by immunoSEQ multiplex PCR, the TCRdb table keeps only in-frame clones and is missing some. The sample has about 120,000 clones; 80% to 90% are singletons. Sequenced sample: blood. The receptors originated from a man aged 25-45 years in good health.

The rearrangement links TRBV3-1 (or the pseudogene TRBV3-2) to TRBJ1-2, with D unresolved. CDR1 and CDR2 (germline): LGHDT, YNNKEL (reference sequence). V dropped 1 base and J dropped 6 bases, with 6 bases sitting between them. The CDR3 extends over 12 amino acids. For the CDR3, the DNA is TGTGCCAGCAGCCAAGTGCAGAATGGCTACACCTTC. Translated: CASSQVQNGYTF.

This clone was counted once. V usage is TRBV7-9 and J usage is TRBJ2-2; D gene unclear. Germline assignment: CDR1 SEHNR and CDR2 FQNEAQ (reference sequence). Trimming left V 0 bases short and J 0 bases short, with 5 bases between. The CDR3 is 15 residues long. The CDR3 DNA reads TGTGCCAGCAGCTTAGCGGGATCGAACACCGGGGAGCTGTTTTTT. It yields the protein CASSLAGSNTGELFF.

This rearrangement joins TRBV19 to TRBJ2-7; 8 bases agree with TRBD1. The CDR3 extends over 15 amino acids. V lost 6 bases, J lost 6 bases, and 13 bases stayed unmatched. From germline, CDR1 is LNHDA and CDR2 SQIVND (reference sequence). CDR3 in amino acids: CASRETGTGPLEQYF. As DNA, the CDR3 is TGTGCCAGTAGGGAGACCGGGACAGGTCCCCTCGAGCAGTACTTC.

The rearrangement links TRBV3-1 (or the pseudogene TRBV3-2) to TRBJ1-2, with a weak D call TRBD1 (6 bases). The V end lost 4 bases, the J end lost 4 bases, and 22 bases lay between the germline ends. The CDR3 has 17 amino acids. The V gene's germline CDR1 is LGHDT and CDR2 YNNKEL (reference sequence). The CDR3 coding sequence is TGTGCCAGCAGCCCCCTAACGCGGGACACCTTATTCTATGGCTACACCTTC. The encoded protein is CASSPLTRDTLFYGYTF.

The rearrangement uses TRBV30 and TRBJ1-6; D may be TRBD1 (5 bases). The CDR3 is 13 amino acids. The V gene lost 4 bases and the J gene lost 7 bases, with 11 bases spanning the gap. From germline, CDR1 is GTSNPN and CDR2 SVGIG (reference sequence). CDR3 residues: CAWKETVNSPLHF. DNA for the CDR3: TGTGCCTGGAAGGAGACAGTCAATTCACCCCTCCACTTT.

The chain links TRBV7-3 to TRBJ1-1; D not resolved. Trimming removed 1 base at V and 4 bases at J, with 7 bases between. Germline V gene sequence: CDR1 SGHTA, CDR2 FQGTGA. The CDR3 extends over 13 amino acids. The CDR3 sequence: CASSLMDATEAFF. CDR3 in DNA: TGTGCCAGCAGCTTAATGGATGCCACTGAAGCTTTCTTT.

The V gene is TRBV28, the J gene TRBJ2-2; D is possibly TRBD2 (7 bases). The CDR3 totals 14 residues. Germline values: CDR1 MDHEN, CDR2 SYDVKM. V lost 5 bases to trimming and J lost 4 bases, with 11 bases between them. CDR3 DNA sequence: TGTGCCAGCAGTCTAGGGGGGGGCACCGGGGAGCTGTTTTTT. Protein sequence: CASSLGGGTGELFF.

The CDR3 region is CATSDLSGGSYNEQFF. The CDR3 nucleotides are TGTGCCACCAGTGACCTTAGCGGGGGGTCCTACAATGAGCAGTTCTTC. The chain is built from TRBV24-1 and TRBJ2-1; TRBD2 matches 10 bases. This CDR3 is 16 amino acids long. V lost 4 bases, J lost 1 base, and 3 bases stayed unmatched. Germline-derived CDR1 and CDR2 are KGHDR and SFDVKD.

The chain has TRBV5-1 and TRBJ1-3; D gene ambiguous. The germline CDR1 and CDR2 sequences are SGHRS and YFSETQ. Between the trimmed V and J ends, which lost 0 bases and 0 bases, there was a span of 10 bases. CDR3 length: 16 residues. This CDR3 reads CASSLVPGNSGNTIYF. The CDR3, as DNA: TGCGCCAGCAGCTTGGTTCCGGGTAACTCTGGAAACACCATATATTTT.

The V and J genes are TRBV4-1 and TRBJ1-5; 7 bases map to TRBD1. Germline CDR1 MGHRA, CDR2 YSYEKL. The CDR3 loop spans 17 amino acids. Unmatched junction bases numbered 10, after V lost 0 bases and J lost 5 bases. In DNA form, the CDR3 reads TGCGCCAGCAGCCAAGATCAGGGCAGGGGGGACGATCAGCCCCAGCATTTT. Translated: CASSQDQGRGDDQPQHF.

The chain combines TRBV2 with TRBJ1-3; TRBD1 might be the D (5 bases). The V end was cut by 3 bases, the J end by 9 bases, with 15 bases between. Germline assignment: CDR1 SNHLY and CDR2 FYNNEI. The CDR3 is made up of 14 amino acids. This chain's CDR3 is CASSESNRRSTIYF. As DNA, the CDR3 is TGTGCCAGCAGTGAGAGCAACAGGCGGTCCACCATATATTTT.